The clone carrying this TCR beta chain was detected a few times. TCRdb re-derived calls from the RACE reads in MiXCR, one entry per CDR3 protein. The data show fewer than 150,000 distinct CDR3 sequences, about 11% seen once. This specimen comes from a study of human T cells and chemical hapten exposure. About the research overall: Predominantly women, the patients had alopecia areata, totalis or universalis.

Time point meaning: patch test 2, 6 weeks after DPC sensitization. Stated treatment: therapeutic diphenylcyclopropenone sensitization with weekly scalp DPC. Here the sequenced sample was whole blood, taken in connection with sensitization to the hapten diphenylcyclopropenone (DPC). The sequence came from a woman aged 45 to 65 with alopecia areata. Some clones in this sample may be carry-over from other donors' samples.

CDR3 nucleotide sequence: TGTGCCAGCAGCCAACCGGGACAGGGAGAAAAACTGTTTTTT. Translated, it gives CASSQPGQGEKLFF. The chain recombines TRBV5-5 with TRBJ1-4; 9 positions agree with TRBD1. There are 14 residues in the CDR3. The V gene's germline CDR1 is SGHKS and CDR2 YYEKEE (reference sequence). V dropped 4 bases and J dropped 8; count of bases not matched to a gene: 6.